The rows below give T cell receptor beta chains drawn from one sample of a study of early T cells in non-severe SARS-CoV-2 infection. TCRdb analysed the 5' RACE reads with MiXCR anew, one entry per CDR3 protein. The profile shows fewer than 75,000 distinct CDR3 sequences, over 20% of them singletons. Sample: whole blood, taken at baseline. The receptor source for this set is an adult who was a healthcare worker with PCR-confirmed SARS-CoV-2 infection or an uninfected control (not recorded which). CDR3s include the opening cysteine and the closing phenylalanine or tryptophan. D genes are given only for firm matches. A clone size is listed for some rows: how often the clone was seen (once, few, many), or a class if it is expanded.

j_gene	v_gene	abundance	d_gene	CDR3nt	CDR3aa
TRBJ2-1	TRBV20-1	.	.	TGCAGTGCTATTCGTTTAAATGAGCAGTTCTTC	CSAIRLNEQFF
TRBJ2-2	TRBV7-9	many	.	TGTGCCAGCGGAACGGACACTACGAACACCGGGGAGCTGTTTTTT	CASGTDTTNTGELFF
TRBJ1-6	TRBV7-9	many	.	TGTGCCAGCAGCTACCCTGGGGGGGCGAATTCACCCCTCCACTTT	CASSYPGGANSPLHF
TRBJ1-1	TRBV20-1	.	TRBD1	TGCAGTACCGGACAGGGGGTGGAAGCTTTCTTT	CSTGQGVEAFF
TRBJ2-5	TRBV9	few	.	TGTGCCAGCAGCCAATCAGGGTCTTCAGAGACCCAGTACTTC	CASSQSGSSETQYF
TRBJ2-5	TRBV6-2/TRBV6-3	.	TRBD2	TGTGCCACCGTGCTAACTAGCGGGGGGATAGGAGAGACCCAGTACTTC	CATVLTSGGIGETQYF
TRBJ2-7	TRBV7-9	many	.	TGTGCCAGCAGCTTAGTGGTCGACGAGCAGTACTTC	CASSLVVDEQYF
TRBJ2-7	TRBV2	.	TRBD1	TGTGCCAGCACCCCAGTGAAGACAGGGGATAAAAAGCAGTACTTC	CASTPVKTGDKKQYF
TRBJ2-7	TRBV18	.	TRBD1	TGTGCCAGCTCACCAAATAGACAGGGATACGAGCAGTACTTC	CASSPNRQGYEQYF
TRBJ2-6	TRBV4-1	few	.	TGCGCCAGCAGTCACGGACAGTTTCTCTCTGGGGCCAACGTCCTGACTTTC	CASSHGQFLSGANVLTF
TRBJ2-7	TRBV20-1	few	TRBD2	TGCAGTGCTAGAGAGGGAAACCAAGGGAGGGTGCTGGACGAGCAGTACTTC	CSAREGNQGRVLDEQYF
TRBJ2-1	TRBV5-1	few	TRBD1	TGCGCCAGCAGCGCGGGGACAGGAGGAACAATGGGCAAGCAGTTCTTC	CASSAGTGGTMGKQFF
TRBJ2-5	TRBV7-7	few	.	TGTGCCAGCAGCTTAGGGGGGATCGTGCAAGAGACCCAGTACTTC	CASSLGGIVQETQYF
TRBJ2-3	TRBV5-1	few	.	TGCGCCAGCAGCTTGGCGGAGAGCACAGATACGCAGTATTTT	CASSLAESTDTQYF
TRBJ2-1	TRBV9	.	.	TGTGCCAGCAGCGTAGAACAAGTCAATGAGCAGTTCTTC	CASSVEQVNEQFF
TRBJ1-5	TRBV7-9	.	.	TGTGCCAGCAGCTTAGGGGAAAGCAATCAGCCCCAGCATTTT	CASSLGESNQPQHF
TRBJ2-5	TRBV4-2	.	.	TGTGCCAGCAGCCAAAATGGAGGAATCGATGAGCGTGAGACCCAGTACTTC	CASSQNGGIDERETQYF
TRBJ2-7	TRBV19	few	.	TGTGCCAGTAGTAACTACCAGGCTCCGGGCGAGCAGTACTTC	CASSNYQAPGEQYF
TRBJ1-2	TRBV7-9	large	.	TGTGCCAGCAGCCCCCAAAGTCGCGGCTACACCTTC	CASSPQSRGYTF
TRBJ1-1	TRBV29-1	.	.	TGCAGCGTTGTCGGGGGCAACACTGAAGCTTTCTTT	CSVVGGNTEAFF
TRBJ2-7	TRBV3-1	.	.	TGTGCCAGCAGCCAAGACGGGCAGGGGCGGGGCTCCGCCGAGCAGTACTTC	CASSQDGQGRGSAEQYF
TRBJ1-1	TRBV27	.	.	TGTGCCAGCAAGGTCCTGGGCATGAACACTGAAGCTTTCTTT	CASKVLGMNTEAFF
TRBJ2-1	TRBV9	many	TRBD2	TGTGCCAGCAGTGATCGAACTAGCGGGGTTAACAATGAGCAGTTCTTC	CASSDRTSGVNNEQFF
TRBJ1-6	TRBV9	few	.	TGTGCCAGCAGGAGGACAGCAAGCTCCTATAATTCACCCCTCCACTTT	CASRRTASSYNSPLHF
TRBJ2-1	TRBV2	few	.	TGTGCCAGCAGGAACTACAATGAGCAGTTCTTC	CASRNYNEQFF
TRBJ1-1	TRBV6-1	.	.	TGTGCCAGCAGCGGACACTCGATGAACACTGAAGCTTTCTTT	CASSGHSMNTEAFF
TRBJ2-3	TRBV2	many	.	TGTGCCAGCAGTTGGGACACCCCAAATGCGCAGTATTTT	CASSWDTPNAQYF
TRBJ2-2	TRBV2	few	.	TGTGCCAGCAGTGAAAGGGCTCAAGACACCGGGGAGCTGTTTTTT	CASSERAQDTGELFF
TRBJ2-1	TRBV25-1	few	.	TGTGCCACCACCTTGAGGGGTACTGAGCAGTTCTTC	CATTLRGTEQFF
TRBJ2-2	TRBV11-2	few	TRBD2	TGTGCCAGCAGCCCGCGGGGGGCGGGGGCGAACACCGGGGAGCTGTTTTTT	CASSPRGAGANTGELFF
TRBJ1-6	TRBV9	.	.	TGTGCCAGCAGCGTAGATGTGTTAGGTTCACCCCTCCACTTT	CASSVDVLGSPLHF
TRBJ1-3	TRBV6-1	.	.	TGTGCCAGCAGTGAAGATACGGGCTCTGGAAACACCATATATTTT	CASSEDTGSGNTIYF
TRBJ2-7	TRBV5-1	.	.	TGCGCCAGCTCCCCGGGACCGAACTACGAGCAGTACTTC	CASSPGPNYEQYF
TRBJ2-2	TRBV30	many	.	TGTGCCTGGACGGGGGTGTCTCACGGGGAGCTGTTTTTT	CAWTGVSHGELFF
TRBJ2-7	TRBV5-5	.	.	TGTGCCAGCAGCTCGTATGGACTCAGGGACGAGCAGTACTTC	CASSSYGLRDEQYF
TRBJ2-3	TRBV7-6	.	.	TGTGCCAGCAGCTTCGGCGGGGGCCTCACAGATACGCAGTATTTT	CASSFGGGLTDTQYF
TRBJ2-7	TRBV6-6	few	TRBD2	TGTGCCAGCAGTTACCCGGGACTAGCGGACTACGAGCAGTACTTC	CASSYPGLADYEQYF
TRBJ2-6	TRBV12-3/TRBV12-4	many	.	TGTGCCAGCACCTTATCGGCGGTTGACTCCTCTGGGGCCAACGTCCTGACTTTC	CASTLSAVDSSGANVLTF
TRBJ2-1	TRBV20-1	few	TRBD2	TGCAGTGCTAGAGATCCAGCGGGGCATCTTGATGAGCAGTTCTTC	CSARDPAGHLDEQFF
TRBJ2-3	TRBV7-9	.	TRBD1	TGTGCCAGCACCACAGGGGGCGCGGGCACAGATACGCAGTATTTT	CASTTGGAGTDTQYF
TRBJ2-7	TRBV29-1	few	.	TGCAGCGCCAGGATAAGTTCCTACGAGCAGTACTTC	CSARISSYEQYF
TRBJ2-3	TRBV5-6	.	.	TGTGCCAGCAGCTCACAGACTCGAAATACGCAGTATTTT	CASSSQTRNTQYF
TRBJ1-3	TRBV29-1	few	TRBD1	TGCAGCGCATCGGGACAGGCAAGCTCTGGAAACACCATATATTTT	CSASGQASSGNTIYF
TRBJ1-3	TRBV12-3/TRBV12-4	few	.	TGTGCCAGCACCCCCGGCGGCAGCTCTGGAAACACCATATATTTT	CASTPGGSSGNTIYF
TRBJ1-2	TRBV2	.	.	TGTGCCAGCAGTGAGTCGGAACAGGGCTATGGCTACACCTTC	CASSESEQGYGYTF
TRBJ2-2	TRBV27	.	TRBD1	TGTGCCAGCAGTTCCGGGACAGGGTCCGGGGAGCTGTTTTTT	CASSSGTGSGELFF
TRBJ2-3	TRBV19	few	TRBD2	TGTGCCAGCGCTGGGACTAGCGGGGGACTCGATACGCAGTATTTT	CASAGTSGGLDTQYF
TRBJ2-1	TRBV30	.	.	TGTGCCTGGAGTATCTACAATGAGCAGTTCTTC	CAWSIYNEQFF
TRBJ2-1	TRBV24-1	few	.	TGTGCCACCAGTGACAATTTACACAATGAGCAGTTCTTC	CATSDNLHNEQFF
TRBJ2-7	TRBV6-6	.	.	TGTGCCAGCAGTTACTCGCCGAAGGACATTTCCTACGAGCAGTACTTC	CASSYSPKDISYEQYF